This entry concerns a single T cell receptor beta chain. These data are taken from a study of shared clonotypes between healthy human individuals. The CDR3 totals 15 residues. Trimming removed 6 bases at V and 0 bases at J, with 15 bases between. Germline CDR1 MDHEN, CDR2 SYDVKM. Profiled with immunoSEQ multiplex PCR; TCRdb holds only in-frame clones, not every one. The repertoire holds 2 million to 2.5 million clones, with 85% to 95% as singletons. The sequencing sample was made of naive CD4+ T cells from PBMCs. The subset is: CD45RA+ positively selected. The sequence was obtained from a man between 18 and 29 years old in good health. Some clones in this sample may be carry-over from other donors' samples. The J gene is TRBJ2-7, the V gene TRBV28; perhaps D is TRBD1 or TRBD2 (5 bases each). The CDR3 bases are TGTGCCAGCAGACCCATTGGGACCTCCTCCTACGAGCAGTACTTC. Its protein is CASRPIGTSSYEQYF.